Presented here are 3 T cell receptor beta chains from one specimen sequenced in a study of chronic HIV infection and antiretroviral therapy. TCRdb ran MiXCR on the 5' RACE reads and lists one entry per CDR3 protein. The sample includes fewer than 40,000 distinct CDR3 sequences, about 8.6% seen only once; the top ten take about 2.7%. Sample: peripheral blood. The receptors were gathered from an adult who had HIV and had not received antiretroviral therapy, or was an uninfected healthy control (not recorded which).

The chain has TRBV10-3 and TRBJ2-5, with D possibly matching TRBD2 (5 bases). The CDR3 contains 11 residues. Germline V CDR1 and CDR2: ENHRY, SYGVKD. V was clipped by 7 bases and J by 5 bases, with 8 bases between them. CDR3 DNA: TGTGCCATCATGGGCGGGGAGACCCAGTACTTC. This translates into CAIMGGETQYF.

This clonotype has ten or more counts. The chain has TRBV29-1 and TRBJ1-1; D may be TRBD1 (5 bases). This CDR3 has 13 residues. The germline CDR1 and CDR2 sequences are SQVTM and ANQGSEA. V gave up 6 bases and J gave up 1 base, with 12 bases separating them. CDR3 residues: CSVLDTENTEAFF. CDR3 nucleotides: TGCAGCGTCCTGGACACTGAGAACACTGAAGCTTTCTTT.

This clonotype has a count of ten or more. This chain joins TRBV10-2 and TRBJ2-7, with TRBD1 matching 8 bases. CDR1 is WSHSY and CDR2 is SAAADI in the germline V gene. Trimming took 6 bases from V and 7 from J; bases not matched to a gene: 5. The CDR3 is 12 amino acids. The CDR3 loop is CASSPGQGEQYF. The CDR3 DNA is TGCGCCAGCAGCCCTGGACAGGGAGAGCAGTACTTC.